This T cell receptor (beta chain) emerged from a study of T cell responses to AZD1222 COVID-19 vaccine (dated by TCRdb to 2020 to 2023). Context from the whole study: A total of just over 230 trial participants underwent TCR sequencing, of whom around 200 received two doses of AZD1222 and some 25 received two doses of the MenACWY control vaccine. Trial participants were enrolled into age subgroups of 18-55, 56-69 and 70-plus years, which contained roughly 150, 30 and 60 TCR-sequenced participants, respectively. The paper as a whole reports these results and caveats: The whole spike protein was spanned by vaccine-associated CD4 TCRs, and dominant responses were seen in regions 160-218 and 743-854. Spike-specific TCR breadth and depth rose significantly after two AZD1222 doses compared with day 0 and with MenACWY recipients. The 56-69-year group was small, and its depth increase did not reach significance, likely because of low power. No day 14 peak-response samples were available, so repertoires were characterized only after the peak T cell response. Participants were mostly white British and included more females than males, and it was suggested by the authors that clonal diversity may have been underestimated. Conclusions about previously exposed vaccinees were limited because only six AZD1222 recipients were SARS-CoV-2 seropositive at baseline. Reportedly, almost half of the unique spike-specific TCRs recognized epitopes lying outside the regions that are mutated in the B.1.351 and B.1.1.7 variants.

The CDR3 regions of human TCRbeta chains were subjected to immunosequencing. The paper's processing steps were these. Repertoire TCRs were matched against a reference library of SARS-CoV-2-specific TCRs generated with the MIRA antigen-specificity platform. Breadth was defined as the fraction of unique TCRs that were SARS-CoV-2-associated, and depth was defined as the fraction of total T cells that were SARS-CoV-2-associated. Using the MIRA data, every spike-specific TCR was mapped to the spike region that the TCR reacted to and assigned to either a CD4 or a CD8 class. Log10-transformed breadth and depth values were compared by one-way ANOVA with Sidak's multiple comparisons tests. TCRdb carries this immuneACCESS record with in-frame sequences only. Its versions omit some clonotypes, under half of them owing to an unresolved V gene in the studies checked, with the rest unexplained. The V and J calls and the clone size are those of that table, but D and trimming were determined from the DNA. The table for this sample lists approximately 210,000 clones; more than 85% of them were counted only once. The ten largest make up 3% to 3.5% of the sample.

Reading the label with the study, this specimen's time point is: about 28 days (+/-7) after the second vaccine dose. AZD1222 recipients with second doses at about 4 weeks or about 12 weeks were pooled, because spike-specific TCR depth and breadth did not differ between schedules. Vaccinee samples came from UK trials COV001 and COV002, including a single-blind randomized controlled phase 2/3 trial of AZD1222 (ChAdOx1 nCoV-19) in healthy adults. For TCRbeta chain sequencing, PBMC samples from trial participants were taken at day 0 and at day 28 after the second dose. There are a few counts of this clone. Its specific antigen is unknown. It has no much larger one-base neighbor in the sample; base qualities were not kept. Other nucleotide sequences from this sample produce the same CDR3. The source was peripheral blood, collected 28 days after the second AZD1222 dose. The source of this sequence is an adult who received the AZD1222 COVID-19 vaccine.

Read as DNA, the sequence is TGTGCCAGCAGCCAATGGCGGGACGGCACGAACACTGAAGCTTTCTTT. It is translated as CASSQWRDGTNTEAFF. The chain is made from TRBV3-1 (or the pseudogene TRBV3-2) and TRBJ1-1, with TRBD1 tentatively as D gene (5 bases match). The CDR1 and CDR2 encoded by the germline V gene (reference sequence) are LGHDT and YNNKEL. V gives up 2 bases and J gives up 1 base, and the segment between their germline ends measures 14 bases. The CDR3 starts with the cysteine, ends with the phenylalanine, and has 16 residues. The sequence is cut down to CDR3 DNA, 48 bases in frame from base 1.